This TCR beta chain originates from a study of blood T cell repertoires in COVID-19. Some clones are missing from TCRdb's copy, which holds only in-frame ones; the method was immunoSEQ multiplex PCR. There are 200,000 or so clones in the sample; approximately 82% occur only once, and roughly 6.9% lies in the top ten. The CDR3 runs to 15 residues. V was clipped by 5 bases and J by 0 bases, with 11 bases between them. Germline CDR1 reads MNHEY; CDR2 reads SVGAGI. The receptor comes from a human donor with acute or convalescent COVID-19. The donor label of this sample is uncertain. Sequencing was performed on peripheral blood. The V and J genes are TRBV6-5 and TRBJ2-4, with D perhaps TRBD1 (5 bases). Here the CDR3 reads CASSPDSLAKNIQYF. CDR3 sequence (DNA): TGTGCCAGCAGTCCCGACAGCCTAGCCAAAAACATTCAGTACTTC.